Reported below is one TCR beta chain. The antigen remains undetermined. Libraries were prepared by immunoSEQ multiplex PCR; TCRdb keeps only in-frame clonotypes and omits some of them. The table includes about 12,000 clones, around three quarters detected once. These data belong to a study of a mutant IDH1 vaccine in newly diagnosed glioma. The wider study: Vaccination was launched 4-6 weeks after radiotherapy alone, or with temozolomide cycles.

Findings of the study overall: Vaccine-induced immune responses were detected in approximately 93% of patients.

The V gene end was trimmed by 4 bases and the J gene end by 8 bases; junction bases not matched to a gene: 13. CDR3 size: 16 residues. Germline loops: CDR1 ENHRY, CDR2 SYGVKD. Time point: week 47, end of study. Doses of 300 ug of mutant IDH1 20-mer peptide were given with topical imiquimod. Patients received eight vaccinations in weeks 1, 3, 5, 7, 11, 15, 19, 23. The specimen was PBMCs, collected from a glioma patient whose treatment included an IDH1 peptide vaccine. The chain couples TRBV10-3 to TRBJ2-1, with 8 bases that match TRBD2. The clonotype comes from a woman aged 40 to 55 with glioma. This CDR3 is CAISASGGLAIYEQFF. The CDR3 DNA reads TGTGCCATCAGTGCTAGCGGAGGACTAGCAATATATGAGCAGTTCTTC.